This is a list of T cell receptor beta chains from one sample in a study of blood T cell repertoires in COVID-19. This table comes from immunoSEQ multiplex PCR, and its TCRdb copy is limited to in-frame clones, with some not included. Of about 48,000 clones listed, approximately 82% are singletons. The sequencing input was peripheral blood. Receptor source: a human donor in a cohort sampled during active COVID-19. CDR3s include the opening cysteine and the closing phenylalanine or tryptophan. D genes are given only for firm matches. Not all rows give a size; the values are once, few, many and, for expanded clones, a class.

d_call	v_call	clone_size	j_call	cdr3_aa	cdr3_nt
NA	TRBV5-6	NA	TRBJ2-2	CASKLLGGELFF	TGTGCCAGCAAGCTCCTAGGCGGGGAGCTGTTTTTT
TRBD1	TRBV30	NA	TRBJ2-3	CAWSSSGQGRTDTQYF	TGTGCCTGGAGTTCCTCTGGACAGGGGAGGACAGATACGCAGTATTTT
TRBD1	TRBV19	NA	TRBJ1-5	CASSWADRQGLFQPQHF	TGTGCCAGTAGTTGGGCGGACCGACAGGGTCTTTTCCAGCCCCAGCATTTT
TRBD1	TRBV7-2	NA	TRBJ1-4	CASSTTGTGSEKLFF	TGTGCCAGCAGCACCACCGGGACAGGGTCTGAAAAACTGTTTTTT
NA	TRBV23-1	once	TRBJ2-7	CASPHAGVRSSYEQYF	TGCGCCAGCCCGCATGCGGGTGTTCGTAGCTCCTACGAGCAGTACTTC
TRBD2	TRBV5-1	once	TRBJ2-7	CASSSSGERGGSYEQYF	TGCGCCAGCAGCTCCTCAGGCGAGCGGGGGGGCTCCTACGAGCAGTACTTC
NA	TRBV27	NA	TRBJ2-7	CASWRSSYEQYF	TGTGCCAGCTGGAGGAGCTCCTACGAGCAGTACTTC
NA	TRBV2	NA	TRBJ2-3	CASSLQGSSGTDTQYF	TGTGCCAGCAGTTTACAGGGATCTTCTGGCACAGATACGCAGTATTTT
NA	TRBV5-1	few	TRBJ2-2	CASSLAGGELFF	TGCGCCAGCAGCTTGGCCGGCGGGGAGCTGTTTTTT
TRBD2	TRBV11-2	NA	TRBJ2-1	CASSLDPGGEQFF	TGTGCCAGCAGCTTAGATCCCGGGGGGGAGCAGTTCTTC
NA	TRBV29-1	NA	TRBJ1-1	CSGGDGGIEAFF	TGCAGCGGGGGGGACGGAGGGATTGAAGCTTTCTTT
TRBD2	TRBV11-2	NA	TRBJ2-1	CASSLVYSGNYNEQFF	TGTGCCAGCAGCTTAGTGTACAGCGGGAACTACAATGAGCAGTTCTTC
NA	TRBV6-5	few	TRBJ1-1	CASANAQGLPEAFF	TGTGCCAGCGCAAACGCACAGGGTCTGCCTGAAGCTTTCTTT
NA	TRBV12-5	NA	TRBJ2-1	CASGLWANEQFF	TGTGCTAGTGGTTTGTGGGCCAATGAGCAGTTCTTC
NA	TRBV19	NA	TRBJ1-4	CASSRGANEKLFF	TGTGCCAGTAGTCGGGGGGCTAATGAAAAACTGTTTTTT
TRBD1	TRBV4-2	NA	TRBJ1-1	CASSQGGQTNTEAFF	TGTGCCAGCAGCCAAGGGGGACAGACGAACACTGAAGCTTTCTTT
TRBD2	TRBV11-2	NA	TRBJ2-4	CASSPLGLADAKNIQYF	TGTGCCAGCAGCCCATTAGGACTAGCGGATGCCAAAAACATTCAGTACTTC
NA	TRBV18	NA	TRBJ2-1	CASSRAGSKSSYNEQFF	TGTGCCAGCTCACGCGCAGGGTCTAAGAGCTCCTACAATGAGCAGTTCTTC
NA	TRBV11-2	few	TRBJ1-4	CASSPRPPATNEKLFF	TGTGCCAGCAGCCCCCGCCCCCCAGCAACTAATGAAAAACTGTTTTTT
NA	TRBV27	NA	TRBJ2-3	CASSSGRRADTQYF	TGTGCCAGCAGTTCGGGGAGGAGGGCAGATACGCAGTATTTT
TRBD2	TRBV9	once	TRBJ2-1	CASSSTGGQVNEQFF	TGTGCCAGCAGCTCAACGGGGGGGCAGGTCAATGAGCAGTTCTTC
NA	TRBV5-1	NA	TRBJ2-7	CASSLEGTYEQYF	TGCGCCAGCAGCTTAGAGGGTACCTACGAGCAGTACTTC
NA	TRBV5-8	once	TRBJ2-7	CASSFRTAHIYEQYF	TGTGCCAGCAGCTTTAGGACAGCCCATATCTACGAGCAGTACTTC
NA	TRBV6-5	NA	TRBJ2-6	CASQLSGANVLTF	TGTGCCAGCCAACTCTCTGGGGCCAACGTCCTGACTTTC
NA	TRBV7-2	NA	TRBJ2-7	CASSSQGYEQYF	TGTGCCAGCAGCTCGCAGGGTTACGAGCAGTACTTC